Given below is one T cell receptor beta chain in context. Its cognate antigen is unknown. Treatment was busulfan-fludarabine conditioning, a marrow graft, and cyclophosphamide on days +3 and +4. This specimen belongs to a study of T cells after posttransplantation cyclophosphamide. General study points: TRB clonality was highly associated with recipient CMV seropositivity and reactivation. Donor-recipient repertoire similarity was low at 1-2 months, rising over year one. Skin or GI-infiltrating T cells shared few TRB sequences with blood.

CDR1 LNHDA and CDR2 SQIVND come from the germline V gene (reference sequence). Losses at the gene ends were 1 base for V and 4 bases for J; bases not matched to a gene: 4. This CDR3 spans 16 amino acids. TCRdb's copy holds only in-frame clones and misses some; the assay was immunoSEQ multiplex PCR. The sample has some 4,700 clones, about 79% seen once. The chain is built from TRBV19 and TRBJ2-1; TRBD2 matches 10 bases. This receptor was obtained from a male patient aged 40 to 55 who received an allogeneic stem cell transplant from a related donor, was CMV-positive, and had acute and chronic GVHD. Some T cells may have originated in the graft donor. The sequencing here drew on PBMCs, taken after allogeneic stem cell transplant with posttransplant cyclophosphamide. CDR3 sequence (DNA): TGTGCCAGTAGTATAGGAGCGGGAGGGCCTTACAATGAGCAGTTCTTC. Protein product: CASSIGAGGPYNEQFF.